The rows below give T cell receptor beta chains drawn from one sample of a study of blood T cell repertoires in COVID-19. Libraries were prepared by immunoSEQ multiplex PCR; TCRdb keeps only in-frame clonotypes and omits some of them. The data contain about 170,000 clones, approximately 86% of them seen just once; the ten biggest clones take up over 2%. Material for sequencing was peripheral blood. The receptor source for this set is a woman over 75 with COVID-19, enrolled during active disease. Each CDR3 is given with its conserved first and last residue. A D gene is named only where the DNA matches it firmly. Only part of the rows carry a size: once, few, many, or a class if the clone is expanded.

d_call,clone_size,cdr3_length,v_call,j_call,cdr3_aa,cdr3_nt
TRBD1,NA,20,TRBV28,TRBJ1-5,CASSSYIGTGGPFGNQPQHF,TGTGCCAGCAGTTCCTATATAGGGACAGGCGGGCCCTTTGGCAATCAGCCCCAGCATTTT
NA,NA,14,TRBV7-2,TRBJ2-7,CASSLSMSGYEQYF,TGTGCCAGCAGCTTATCCATGTCCGGTTACGAGCAGTACTTC
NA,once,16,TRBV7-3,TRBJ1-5,CASSCPGTRSNQPQHF,TGTGCCAGCAGCTGCCCCGGGACACGAAGCAATCAGCCCCAGCATTTT
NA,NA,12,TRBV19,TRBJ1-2,CASSSGRYGYTF,TGTGCCAGTAGCAGCGGGAGGTACGGCTACACCTTC
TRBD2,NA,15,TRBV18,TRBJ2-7,CASSPGAGVTHEQYF,TGTGCCAGCTCACCAGGAGCGGGAGTCACGCACGAGCAGTACTTC
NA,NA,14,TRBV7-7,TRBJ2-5,CASSLSGVGETQYF,TGTGCCAGCAGCTTATCGGGGGTGGGGGAGACCCAGTACTTC
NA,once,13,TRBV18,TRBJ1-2,CASSPGNNRGYTF,TGTGCCAGCTCACCCGGGAATAATCGGGGCTACACCTTC
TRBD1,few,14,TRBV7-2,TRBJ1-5,CASSRDRVNQPQHF,TGTGCCAGCAGCAGGGACAGGGTCAATCAGCCCCAGCATTTT
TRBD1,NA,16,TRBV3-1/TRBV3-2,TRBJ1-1,CASSEGRQGANTEAFF,TGTGCCAGCAGCGAAGGACGACAGGGGGCGAACACTGAAGCTTTCTTT
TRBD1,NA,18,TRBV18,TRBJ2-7,CASSPLGQGALSSYEQYF,TGTGCCAGCTCACCCCTAGGACAGGGGGCCTTGAGCTCCTACGAGCAGTACTTC
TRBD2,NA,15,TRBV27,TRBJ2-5,CASSFWASGQETQYF,TGTGCCAGCAGTTTTTGGGCTAGCGGCCAAGAGACCCAGTACTTC
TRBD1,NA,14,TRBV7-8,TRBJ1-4,CASSLGTVAEKLFF,TGTGCCAGCAGCCTTGGGACAGTGGCCGAAAAACTGTTTTTT
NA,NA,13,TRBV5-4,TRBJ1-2,CASSLGELYGYTF,TGTGCCAGCAGCTTAGGGGAACTCTATGGCTACACCTTC
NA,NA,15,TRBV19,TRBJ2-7,CASSNAGTSAYEQYF,TGTGCCAGTAGTAACGCAGGGACTTCCGCCTACGAGCAGTACTTC
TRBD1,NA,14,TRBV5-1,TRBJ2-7,CASSLRGQGYEQYF,TGCGCCAGCAGCTTGAGGGGACAGGGATACGAGCAGTACTTC
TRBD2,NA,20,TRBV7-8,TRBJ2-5,CASSLKLGLLAGGYQETQYF,TGTGCCAGCAGCTTAAAGCTTGGCCTACTAGCGGGAGGTTACCAAGAGACCCAGTACTTC
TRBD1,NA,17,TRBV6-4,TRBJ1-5,CASSPDRGRSSNQPQHF,TGTGCCAGCAGTCCTGACAGGGGAAGATCTAGCAATCAGCCCCAGCATTTT
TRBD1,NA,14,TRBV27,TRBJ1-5,CASSTRGLGQPQHF,TGTGCCAGCAGTACCAGGGGGCTGGGGCAGCCCCAGCATTTT
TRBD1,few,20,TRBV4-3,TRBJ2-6,CASSQFLGQGKFSGANVLTF,TGCGCCAGCAGCCAATTCTTAGGACAGGGGAAGTTCTCTGGGGCCAACGTCCTGACTTTC
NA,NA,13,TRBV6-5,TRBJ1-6,CASSHLRGSPLHF,TGTGCCAGCAGCCACCTCCGGGGTTCACCCCTCCACTTT
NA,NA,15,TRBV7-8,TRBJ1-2,CASSSGWASNYGYTF,TGTGCCAGCAGCTCAGGTTGGGCCTCTAACTATGGCTACACCTTC
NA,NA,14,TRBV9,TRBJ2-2,CASSSAPEAGELFF,TGTGCCAGCTCGTCAGCGCCCGAGGCCGGGGAGCTGTTTTTT
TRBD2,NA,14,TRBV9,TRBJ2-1,CASSEREGRNEQFF,TGTGCCAGCAGCGAGCGGGAGGGGCGGAATGAGCAGTTCTTC
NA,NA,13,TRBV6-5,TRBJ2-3,CASSHYMSDTQYF,TGTGCCAGCAGCCACTACATGTCAGATACGCAGTATTTT
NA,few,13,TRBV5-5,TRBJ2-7,CASSLGRSYEQYF,TGTGCCAGCAGCTTGGGCAGATCCTACGAGCAGTACTTC
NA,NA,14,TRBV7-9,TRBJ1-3,CASTQKAGANTIYF,TGTGCCAGCACCCAAAAGGCAGGGGCGAACACCATATATTTT
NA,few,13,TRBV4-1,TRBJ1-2,CASSQGGGLGYTF,TGCGCCAGCAGCCAAGGGGGAGGGCTTGGCTACACCTTC
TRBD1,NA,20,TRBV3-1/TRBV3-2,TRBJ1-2,CASSQVRRWATGTGNYGYTF,TGTGCCAGCAGCCAAGTTAGGCGGTGGGCGACAGGGACCGGGAACTATGGCTACACCTTC
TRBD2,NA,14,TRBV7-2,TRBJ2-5,CASSSPSGSGTQYF,TGTGCCAGCAGCTCTCCAAGCGGGAGCGGGACCCAGTACTTC
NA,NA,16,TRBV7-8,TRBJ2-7,CASSLGRQGPSYEQYF,TGTGCCAGCAGCTTAGGTCGTCAGGGTCCCTCCTACGAGCAGTACTTC
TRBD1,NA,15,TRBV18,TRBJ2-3,CASSPTGGPTDTQYF,TGTGCCAGCTCACCGACAGGGGGTCCCACAGATACGCAGTATTTT
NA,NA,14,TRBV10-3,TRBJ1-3,CAISVGSSGNTIYF,TGTGCCATCAGTGTGGGGAGCTCTGGAAACACCATATATTTT
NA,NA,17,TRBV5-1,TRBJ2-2,CASSLASGLRNTGELFF,TGCGCCAGCAGCTTGGCCTCAGGGTTGCGGAACACCGGGGAGCTGTTTTTT
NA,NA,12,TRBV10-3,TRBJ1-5,CAISELNQPQHF,TGTGCCATCAGTGAACTCAATCAGCCCCAGCATTTT
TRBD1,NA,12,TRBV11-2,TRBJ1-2,CASSRTGYGYTF,TGTGCCAGCAGTCGGACAGGGTATGGCTACACCTTC
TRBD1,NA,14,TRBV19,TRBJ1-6,CASSVGQKNSPLHF,TGTGCCAGTAGTGTGGGACAGAAGAATTCACCCCTCCACTTT
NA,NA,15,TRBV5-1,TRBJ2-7,CASRLGMTGAYEQYF,TGCGCCAGTCGCCTCGGGATGACGGGGGCCTACGAGCAGTACTTC
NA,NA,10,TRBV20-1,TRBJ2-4,CSASRNIQYF,TGCAGTGCTAGCCGGAACATTCAGTACTTC
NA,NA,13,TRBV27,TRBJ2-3,CASSPSRADTQYF,TGTGCCAGCAGCCCAAGCAGGGCAGATACGCAGTATTTT
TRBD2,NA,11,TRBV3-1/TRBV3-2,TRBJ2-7,CASSQQLAVHF,TGTGCCAGCAGCCAACAGCTAGCGGTGCACTTC